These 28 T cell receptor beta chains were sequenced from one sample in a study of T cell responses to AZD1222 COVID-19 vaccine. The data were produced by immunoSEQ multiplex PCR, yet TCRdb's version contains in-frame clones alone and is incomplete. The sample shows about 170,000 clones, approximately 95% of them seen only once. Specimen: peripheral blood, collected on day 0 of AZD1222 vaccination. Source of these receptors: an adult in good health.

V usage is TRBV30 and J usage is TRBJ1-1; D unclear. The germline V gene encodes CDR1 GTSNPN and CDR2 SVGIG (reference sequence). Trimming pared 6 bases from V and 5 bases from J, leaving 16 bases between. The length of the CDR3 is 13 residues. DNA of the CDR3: TGTGCCTGCGCGCGTGGGCAAGTAACTGAAGCTTTCTTT. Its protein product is CACARGQVTEAFF.

The CDR3 region has the DNA TGTGCCAGCAGCCAACTAGCGGGGGGCACAGATACGCAGTATTTT. This codes for CASSQLAGGTDTQYF. This chain uses TRBV3-1 (or the pseudogene TRBV3-2) with TRBJ2-3, with 10 bases that match TRBD2. V lost 2 bases and J lost 1; bases outside the gene matches: 0. Germline V gene sequence: CDR1 LGHDT, CDR2 YNNKEL (reference sequence). The CDR3 extends over 15 amino acids.

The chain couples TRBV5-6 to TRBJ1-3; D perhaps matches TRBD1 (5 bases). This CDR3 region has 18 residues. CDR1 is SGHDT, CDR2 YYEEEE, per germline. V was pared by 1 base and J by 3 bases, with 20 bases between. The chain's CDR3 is CASSLYSGREFSGNTIYF. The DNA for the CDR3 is TGTGCCAGCAGCTTGTATTCAGGGAGGGAGTTTAGTGGAAACACCATATATTTT.

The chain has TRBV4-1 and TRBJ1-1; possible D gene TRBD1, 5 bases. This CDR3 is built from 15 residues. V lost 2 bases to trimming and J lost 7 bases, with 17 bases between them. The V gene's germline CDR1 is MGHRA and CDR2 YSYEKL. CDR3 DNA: TGCGCCAGCAGCCAACGGGACCTCCAGGCCAATGAAGCTTTCTTT. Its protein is CASSQRDLQANEAFF.

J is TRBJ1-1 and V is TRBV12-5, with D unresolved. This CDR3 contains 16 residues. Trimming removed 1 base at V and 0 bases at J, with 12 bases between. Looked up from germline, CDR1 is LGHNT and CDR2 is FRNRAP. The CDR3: CASGLAPATVNTEAFF. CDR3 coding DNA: TGTGCTAGTGGTTTGGCTCCAGCGACTGTGAACACTGAAGCTTTCTTT.

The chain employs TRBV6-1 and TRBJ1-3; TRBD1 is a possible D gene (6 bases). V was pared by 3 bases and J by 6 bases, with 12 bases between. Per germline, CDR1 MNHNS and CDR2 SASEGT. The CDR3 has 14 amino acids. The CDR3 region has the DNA TGTGCCAGCAGTGAGGGGGCGAACGAAAACACCATATATTTT. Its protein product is CASSEGANENTIYF.

CDR3 protein: CASSDSGPSSGQFF. The CDR3 DNA is TGTGCCAGCAGTGATTCCGGGCCCAGCTCGGGGCAGTTCTTC. This chain uses TRBV2 with TRBJ2-1, with D uncertain. The CDR3 is made up of 14 amino acids. Germline CDR1 and CDR2: SNHLY and FYNNEI. V gave up 3 bases and J gave up 12 bases, with 18 bases separating them.

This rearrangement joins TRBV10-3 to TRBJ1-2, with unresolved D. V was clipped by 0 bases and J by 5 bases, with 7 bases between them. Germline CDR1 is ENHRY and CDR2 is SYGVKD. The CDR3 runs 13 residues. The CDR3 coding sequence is TGTGCCATCAGTGAGTCGACCACGTATGGCTACACCTTC. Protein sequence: CAISESTTYGYTF.

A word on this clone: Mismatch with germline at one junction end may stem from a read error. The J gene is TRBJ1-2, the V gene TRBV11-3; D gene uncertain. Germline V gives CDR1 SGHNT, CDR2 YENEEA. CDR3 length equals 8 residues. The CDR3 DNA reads TGTGCCTATCGGGCAGGCCCCTTC. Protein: CAYRAGPF.

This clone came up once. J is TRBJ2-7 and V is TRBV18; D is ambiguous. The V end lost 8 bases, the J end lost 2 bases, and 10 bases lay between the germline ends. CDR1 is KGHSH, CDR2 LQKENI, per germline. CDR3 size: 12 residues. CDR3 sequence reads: CASADITYEQYF. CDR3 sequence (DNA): TGTGCCAGCGCCGACATTACCTACGAGCAGTACTTC. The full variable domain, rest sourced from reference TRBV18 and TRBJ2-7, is NAGVMQNPRHLVRRRGQEARLRCSPMKGHSHVYWYRQLPEEGLKFMVYLQKENIIDESGMPKERFSAEFPKEGPSILRIQQVVRGDSAAYFCASADITYEQYFGPGTRLTVT.

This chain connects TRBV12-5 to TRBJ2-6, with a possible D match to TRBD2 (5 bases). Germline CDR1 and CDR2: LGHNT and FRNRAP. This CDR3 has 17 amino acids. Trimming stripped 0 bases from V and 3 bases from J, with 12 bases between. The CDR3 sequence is CASGLVPGWVGANVLTF. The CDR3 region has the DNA TGTGCTAGTGGTTTGGTGCCGGGGTGGGTTGGGGCCAACGTCCTGACTTTC.

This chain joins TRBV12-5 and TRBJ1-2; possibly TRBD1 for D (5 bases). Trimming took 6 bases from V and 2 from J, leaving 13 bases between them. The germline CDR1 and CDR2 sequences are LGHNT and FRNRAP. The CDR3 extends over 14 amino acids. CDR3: CASGVGGANYGYTF. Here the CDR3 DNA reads TGTGCTAGTGGCGTTGGAGGGGCAAACTATGGCTACACCTTC. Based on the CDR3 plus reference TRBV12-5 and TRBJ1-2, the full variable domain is DARVTQTPRHKVTEMGQEVTMRCQPILGHNTVFWYRQTMMQGLELLAYFRNRAPLDDSGMPKDRFSAEMPDATLATLKIQPSEPRDSAVYFCASGVGGANYGYTFGSGTRLTVV.

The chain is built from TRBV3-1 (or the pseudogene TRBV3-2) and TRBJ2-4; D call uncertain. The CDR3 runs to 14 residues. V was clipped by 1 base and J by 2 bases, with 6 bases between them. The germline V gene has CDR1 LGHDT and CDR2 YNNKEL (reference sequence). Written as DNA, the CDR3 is TGTGCCAGCAGCCAAGGGGGAACCAAAAACATTCAGTACTTC. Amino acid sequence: CASSQGGTKNIQYF.

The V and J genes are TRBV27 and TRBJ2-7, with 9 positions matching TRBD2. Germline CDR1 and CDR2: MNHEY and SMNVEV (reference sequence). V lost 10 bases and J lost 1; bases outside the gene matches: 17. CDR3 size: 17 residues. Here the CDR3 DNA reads TGTGCCACCAGAAAGGGTATAGCGGGAGCGGGTTCCTACGAGCAGTACTTC. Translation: CATRKGIAGAGSYEQYF.

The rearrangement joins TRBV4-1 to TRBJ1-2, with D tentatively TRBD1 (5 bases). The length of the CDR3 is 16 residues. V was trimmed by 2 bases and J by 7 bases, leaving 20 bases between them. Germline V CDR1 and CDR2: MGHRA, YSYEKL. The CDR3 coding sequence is TGCGCCAGCAGCCAAATCGGGGGGATTGAGGTGGGTGGCTACACCTTC. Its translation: CASSQIGGIEVGGYTF.

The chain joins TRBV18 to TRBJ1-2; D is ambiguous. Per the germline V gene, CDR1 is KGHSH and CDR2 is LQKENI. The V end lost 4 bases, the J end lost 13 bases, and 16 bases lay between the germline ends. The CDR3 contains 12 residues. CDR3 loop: CASSRTDEDCTF. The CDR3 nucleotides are TGTGCCAGCTCACGAACAGACGAGGATTGCACCTTC. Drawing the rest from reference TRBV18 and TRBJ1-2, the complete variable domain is NAGVMQNPRHLVRRRGQEARLRCSPMKGHSHVYWYRQLPEEGLKFMVYLQKENIIDESGMPKERFSAEFPKEGPSILRIQQVVRGDSAAYFCASSRTDEDCTFGSGTRLTVV.

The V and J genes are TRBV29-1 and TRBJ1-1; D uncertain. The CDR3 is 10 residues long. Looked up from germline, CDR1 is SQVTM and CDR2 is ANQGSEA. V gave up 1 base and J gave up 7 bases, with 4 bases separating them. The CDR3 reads CSVEVREAFF. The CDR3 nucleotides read TGCAGCGTTGAAGTCCGTGAAGCTTTCTTT. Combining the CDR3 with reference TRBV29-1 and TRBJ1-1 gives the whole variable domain SAVISQKPSRDICQRGTSLTIQCQVDSQVTMMFWYRQQPGQSLTLIATANQGSEATYESGFVIDKFPISRPNLTFSTLTVSNMSPEDSSIYLCSVEVREAFFGQGTRLTVV.

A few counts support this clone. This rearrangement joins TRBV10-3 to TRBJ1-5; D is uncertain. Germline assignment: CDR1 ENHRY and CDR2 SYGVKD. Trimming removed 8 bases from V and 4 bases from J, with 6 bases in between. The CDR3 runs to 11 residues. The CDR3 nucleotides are TGTGCCATCTGTCCGAATCAGCCCCAGCATTTT. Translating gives CAICPNQPQHF.

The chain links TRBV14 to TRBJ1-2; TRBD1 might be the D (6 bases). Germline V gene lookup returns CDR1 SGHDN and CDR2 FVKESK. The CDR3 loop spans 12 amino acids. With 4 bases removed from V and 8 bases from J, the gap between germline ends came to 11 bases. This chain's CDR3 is CASSLGQVGYTF. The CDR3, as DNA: TGTGCCAGCAGCCTGGGACAAGTAGGCTACACCTTC.

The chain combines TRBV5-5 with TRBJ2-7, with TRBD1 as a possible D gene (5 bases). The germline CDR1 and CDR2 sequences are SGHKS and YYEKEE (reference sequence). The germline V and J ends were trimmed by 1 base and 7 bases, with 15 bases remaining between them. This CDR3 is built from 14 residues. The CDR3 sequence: CASSLKVGQVEQYF. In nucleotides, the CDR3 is TGTGCCAGCAGCTTGAAAGTGGGGCAGGTGGAGCAGTACTTC.

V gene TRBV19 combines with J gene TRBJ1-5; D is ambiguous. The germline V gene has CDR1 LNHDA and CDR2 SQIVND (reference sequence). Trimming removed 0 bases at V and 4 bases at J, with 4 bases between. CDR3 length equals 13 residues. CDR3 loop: CASSIDGNQPQHF. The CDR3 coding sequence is TGTGCCAGTAGTATAGACGGAAATCAGCCCCAGCATTTT. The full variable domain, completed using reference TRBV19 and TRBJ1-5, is DGGITQSPKYLFRKEGQNVTLSCEQNLNHDAMYWYRQDPGQGLRLIYYSQIVNDFQKGDIAEGYSVSREKKESFPLTVTSAQKNPTAFYLCASSIDGNQPQHFGDGTRLSIL.

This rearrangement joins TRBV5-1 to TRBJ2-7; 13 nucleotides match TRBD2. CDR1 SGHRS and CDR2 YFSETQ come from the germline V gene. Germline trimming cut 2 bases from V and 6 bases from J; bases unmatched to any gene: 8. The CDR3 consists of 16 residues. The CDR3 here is CASSLAPGTSGTEQYF. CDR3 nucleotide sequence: TGCGCCAGCAGCTTAGCCCCCGGGACTAGCGGGACCGAGCAGTACTTC.

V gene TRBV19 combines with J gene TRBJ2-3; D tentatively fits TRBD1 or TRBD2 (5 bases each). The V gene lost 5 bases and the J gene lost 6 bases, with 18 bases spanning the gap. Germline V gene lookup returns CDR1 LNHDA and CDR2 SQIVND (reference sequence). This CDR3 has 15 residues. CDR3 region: CASSLRDLQLDTQYF. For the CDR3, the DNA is TGTGCCAGTAGTCTCCGGGACCTTCAATTGGATACGCAGTATTTT.

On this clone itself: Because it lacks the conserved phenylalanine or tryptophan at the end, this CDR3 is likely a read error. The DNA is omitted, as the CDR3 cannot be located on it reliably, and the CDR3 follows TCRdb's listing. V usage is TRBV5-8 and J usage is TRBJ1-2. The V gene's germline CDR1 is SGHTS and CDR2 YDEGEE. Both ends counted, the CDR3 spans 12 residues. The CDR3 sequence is CASSLAYWTVGN.

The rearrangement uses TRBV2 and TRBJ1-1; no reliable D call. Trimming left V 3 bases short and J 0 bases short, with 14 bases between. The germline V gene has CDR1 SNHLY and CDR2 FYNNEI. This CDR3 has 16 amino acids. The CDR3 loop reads CASSEESRSMNTEAFF. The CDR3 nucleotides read TGTGCCAGCAGTGAGGAGAGTAGGAGCATGAACACTGAAGCTTTCTTT.

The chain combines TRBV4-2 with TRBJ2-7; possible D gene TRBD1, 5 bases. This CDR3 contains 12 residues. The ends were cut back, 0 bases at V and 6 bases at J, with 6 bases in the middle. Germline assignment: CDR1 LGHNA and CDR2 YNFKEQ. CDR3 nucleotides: TGTGCCAGCAGCCAAGACAGGGTCGAGCAGTACTTC. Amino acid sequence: CASSQDRVEQYF.

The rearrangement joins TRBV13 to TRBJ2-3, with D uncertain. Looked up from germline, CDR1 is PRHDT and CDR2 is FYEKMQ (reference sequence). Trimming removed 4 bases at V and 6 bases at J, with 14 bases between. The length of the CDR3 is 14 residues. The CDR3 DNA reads TGTGCCAGCAGCTCACGGACCCGGCGGGATACGCAGTATTTT. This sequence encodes CASSSRTRRDTQYF.

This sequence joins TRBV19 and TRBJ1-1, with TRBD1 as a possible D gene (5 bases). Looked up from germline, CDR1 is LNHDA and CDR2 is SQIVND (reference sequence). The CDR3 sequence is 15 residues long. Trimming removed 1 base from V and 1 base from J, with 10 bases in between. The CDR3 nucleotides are TGTGCCAGTAGTATAGTACAGGCGAGGAACACTGAAGCTTTCTTT. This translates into CASSIVQARNTEAFF. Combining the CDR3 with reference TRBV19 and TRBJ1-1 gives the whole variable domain DGGITQSPKYLFRKEGQNVTLSCEQNLNHDAMYWYRQDPGQGLRLIYYSQIVNDFQKGDIAEGYSVSREKKESFPLTVTSAQKNPTAFYLCASSIVQARNTEAFFGQGTRLTVV.